These T cell receptor beta chains were read from a single sample in a study of T cell repertoires in cytomegalovirus infection. In TCRdb, the reads were re-called with MiXCR into one record per CDR3 protein. Of some 300,000 distinct CDR3 sequences listed, around 9.6% were seen once; the top ten hold approximately 2.3%. Sequencing was done on a sample of PBMCs. These receptor sequences come from a human donor in good health (CMV status not recorded). Some clones in this sample may be carry-over from other donors' samples. Both conserved end residues are part of each CDR3. The D gene is left open where the match is weak. Clone size is not always given. Where it is, it says once, few, many or a class for expanded clones.

D gene	V gene	J gene	clone size	CDR3 protein	CDR3 DNA
NA	TRBV10-3	TRBJ1-2	many	CAITGAGYGYTF	TGTGCCATCACCGGGGCCGGGTATGGCTACACCTTC
NA	TRBV20-1	TRBJ2-1	few	CSARDLADPYNEQFF	TGCAGTGCTAGAGATCTCGCGGACCCTTACAATGAGCAGTTCTTC
TRBD2	TRBV6-2/TRBV6-3	TRBJ2-3	NA	CASSYSKLAGITDTQYF	TGTGCCAGCAGTTACTCGAAACTAGCGGGGATCACAGATACGCAGTATTTT
TRBD2	TRBV7-2	TRBJ2-5	many	CASQRGAQETQYF	TGTGCCAGTCAGCGGGGGGCCCAAGAGACCCAGTACTTC
NA	TRBV2	TRBJ1-5	NA	CASSMVGQPQHF	TGTGCCAGCAGCATGGTGGGTCAGCCCCAGCATTTT
NA	TRBV7-6	TRBJ2-6	many	CASSSFSGANVLTF	TGTGCCAGCAGCTCCTTCTCTGGGGCCAACGTCCTGACTTTC
NA	TRBV7-9	TRBJ2-4	NA	CASSVSSLNLGGDKNIQYF	TGTGCCAGCAGCGTTAGTTCCCTTAACTTGGGGGGCGACAAAAACATTCAGTACTTC
NA	TRBV7-9	TRBJ1-5	many	CASSLVGEGFQPQHF	TGTGCCAGCAGCTTAGTTGGTGAGGGCTTTCAGCCCCAGCATTTT
NA	TRBV7-2	TRBJ2-3	many	CASTRASGTDTQYF	TGTGCCAGCACCCGAGCCTCTGGCACAGATACGCAGTATTTT
TRBD1	TRBV7-2	TRBJ2-7	many	CASSGETTGPSSYEQYF	TGTGCCAGCAGCGGAGAAACGACAGGGCCCAGCTCCTACGAGCAGTACTTC
TRBD1	TRBV7-2	TRBJ1-2	many	CASSLAGARGDYGYTF	TGTGCCAGCAGCTTAGCTGGAGCCAGGGGGGACTATGGCTACACCTTC
NA	TRBV6-6	TRBJ1-2	many	CASSGGATGSSYGYTF	TGTGCCAGCAGTGGAGGGGCGACAGGTTCCTCCTATGGCTACACCTTC
TRBD1	TRBV5-1	TRBJ1-1	many	CASSLRTGMPGGTEAFF	TGCGCCAGCAGCTTGAGGACAGGGATGCCAGGCGGCACTGAAGCTTTCTTT
NA	TRBV6-6	TRBJ1-5	NA	CASSPSSDQPQHF	TGTGCCAGCAGTCCGTCTTCCGATCAGCCCCAGCATTTT
TRBD1	TRBV20-1	TRBJ1-5	many	CSARGTESNQPQHF	TGCAGTGCGAGAGGGACAGAGAGCAATCAGCCCCAGCATTTT
NA	TRBV5-6	TRBJ2-2	many	CASSPRRGGGGELFF	TGTGCCAGCAGCCCGAGGCGGGGAGGTGGAGGGGAGCTGTTTTTT